These 18 T cell receptor beta chains share one sample of origin, sequenced in a study of CD8 T cells in ankylosing spondylitis. TCRdb analysed the 5' RACE reads with MiXCR anew, one entry per CDR3 protein. This table holds some 220,000 distinct CDR3 sequences, 7.3% found once. Study-wide results and limits: Eight highly homologous variants formed a TCR beta motif that appeared characteristic of ankylosing spondylitis blood.

Their recognized antigens are unknown. Sequencing was done on a sample of blood, either unsorted or a sorted T cell fraction (not recorded which). These receptors were obtained from a male donor with ankylosing spondylitis.

This clonotype has a handful of counts. V gene TRBV20-1 combines with J gene TRBJ2-5; the D is unclear. The CDR3 is 12 residues long. V was cut by 5 bases and J by 2 bases, with 9 bases left in between. The germline gives CDR1 DFQATT, CDR2 SNEGSKA (reference sequence). CDR3 loop: CSALGRQETQYF. In nucleotides, the CDR3 is TGCAGTGCTTTAGGGCGGCAAGAGACCCAGTACTTC.

This clonotype has more than one count but fewer than ten. The CDR3 nucleotides read TGTGCCAGCAGTGAACTGGGTTCTGGGGCCAACGTCCTGACTTTC. The encoded protein is CASSELGSGANVLTF. The gene calls are TRBV6-1 and TRBJ2-6; D is uncertain. CDR1 and CDR2 from the germline V gene are MNHNS and SASEGT. This CDR3 is built from 15 residues. V was trimmed by 2 bases and J by 1 base, leaving 6 bases between them.

This clonotype was recorded at least ten times. The chain combines TRBV12-3 or TRBV12-4 with TRBJ2-7; no clear D gene. The CDR3 extends over 13 amino acids. Trimming took 1 base from V and 6 from J, leaving 10 bases between them. Written as DNA, the CDR3 is TGTGCCAGCAGTTTAGAGGCCTATGTCGAGCAGTACTTC. Its protein is CASSLEAYVEQYF.

There are many counts of this clonotype. The chain is built from TRBV20-1 and TRBJ1-1; D ambiguous. The CDR3 covers 11 residues. V lost 0 bases and J 5 bases, leaving 4 bases between the germline ends. Germline CDR1 and CDR2: DFQATT and SNEGSKA (reference sequence). CDR3 nucleotide sequence: TGCAGTGCTAGAGATGTGACTGAAGCTTTCTTT. Translating gives CSARDVTEAFF.

This clonotype came up many times. The chain joins TRBV7-8 to TRBJ2-7; TRBD1 or TRBD2 may be the D gene (5 bases each). Trimming cost V 4 bases and J 0 bases, with 13 bases left between them. The CDR3 is 15 residues long. CDR1 is SGHVS and CDR2 is FQNEAQ in the germline V gene. This CDR3 reads CASSSGTFVSYEQYF. CDR3 bases: TGTGCCAGCAGCTCGGGGACGTTTGTCTCCTACGAGCAGTACTTC.

This clonotype was seen only a few times. This chain uses TRBV11-2 with TRBJ1-4; no definite D call. This CDR3 is built from 15 residues. In germline, CDR1 is SGHAT, CDR2 FQNNGV. V was pared by 5 bases and J by 7 bases, with 17 bases between. The CDR3 DNA reads TGTGCCAGCAGCCTCTCCCTGGGAGGTAGTGAAAAACTGTTTTTT. This sequence encodes CASSLSLGGSEKLFF.

Many counts were recorded for this clonotype. The chain combines TRBV5-1 with TRBJ2-5; D not certain. The CDR3 has 15 amino acids. V was pared by 5 bases and J by 2 bases, with 16 bases between. CDR1 and CDR2 from the germline V gene are SGHRS and YFSETQ. The CDR3 DNA reads TGCGCCAGCAGACCTTCCCCGGGCCTGCAAGAGACCCAGTACTTC. This sequence encodes CASRPSPGLQETQYF.

The sample holds a few counts of this clonotype. V usage is TRBV5-5 and J usage is TRBJ1-5; no definite D call. V lost 3 bases, J lost 7 bases, and 11 bases lay in between. The CDR3 loop spans 13 amino acids. Germline assignment: CDR1 SGHKS and CDR2 YYEKEE (reference sequence). The CDR3 DNA follows: TGTGCCAGCAGCTGGACGGACGGCCAGCCCCAGCATTTT. Protein product: CASSWTDGQPQHF.

This clonotype was recorded many times. The chain couples TRBV11-2 to TRBJ2-5; no firm D call. V lost 5 bases, J lost 4 bases, and 11 bases lay in between. Looked up from germline, CDR1 is SGHAT and CDR2 is FQNNGV. The CDR3 is 13 residues long. In DNA form, the CDR3 reads TGTGCCAGCAGCCATTTTACATCAGAGACCCAGTACTTC. It translates to CASSHFTSETQYF. The complete variable domain, with remaining parts taken from reference TRBV11-2 and TRBJ2-5, reads EAGVAQSPRYKIIEKRQSVAFWCNPISGHATLYWYQQILGQGPKLLIQFQNNGVVDDSQLPKDRFSAERLKGVDSTLKIQPAKLEDSAVYLCASSHFTSETQYFGPGTRLLVL.

This clonotype has a count of ten or more. The V gene is TRBV7-9, the J gene TRBJ1-2, with 7 bases matching TRBD1. Germline V lookup: CDR1 SEHNR, CDR2 FQNEAQ (reference sequence). This CDR3 is built from 15 residues. V lost 7 bases, J lost 3 bases, and 11 bases stayed unmatched. CDR3 protein: CASTPRDSVYYGYTF. The CDR3 bases are TGTGCCAGCACCCCTCGGGACAGTGTGTACTATGGCTACACCTTC.

There are many counts of this clonotype. This chain links TRBV20-1 with TRBJ2-1; 12 nucleotides agree with TRBD2. Losses at the gene ends were 4 bases for V and 8 bases for J; bases not matched to a gene: 3. The germline CDR1 and CDR2 sequences are DFQATT and SNEGSKA (reference sequence). CDR3 length: 13 residues. Here the CDR3 DNA reads TGCAGTGCTATTACTAGCGGGAGGTATGAGCAGTTCTTC. Translated: CSAITSGRYEQFF.

The sample holds one count of this clonotype. A read error may explain this, as a much larger clone is one base away. This chain links TRBV28 with TRBJ2-7; D remains ambiguous. CDR1 is MDHEN, CDR2 SYDVKM, per germline. The CDR3 runs to 16 residues. V shed 3 bases and J shed 2 bases, with 17 bases lying between them. CDR3 sequence: CASSFSKSKSPYEQYF. DNA of the CDR3: TGTGCCAGCAGTTTCTCGAAAAGCAAAAGCCCCTACGAGCAGTACTTC. Drawing the rest from reference TRBV28 and TRBJ2-7, the complete variable domain is DVKVTQSSRYLVKRTGEKVFLECVQDMDHENMFWYRQDPGLGLRLIYFSYDVKMKEKGDIPEGYSVSREKKERFSLILESASTNQTSMYLCASSFSKSKSPYEQYFGPGTRLTVT.

This clonotype has at least ten counts. The genes are TRBV9 and TRBJ2-3; 8 positions match TRBD2. V shed 0 bases and J 1 base; nucleotides not matched to a gene: 7. CDR1 and CDR2 from the germline V gene are SGDLS and YYNGEE. The CDR3 length is 17 residues. The CDR3 is CASSVAVLSGGTDTQYF. The CDR3 DNA reads as TGTGCCAGCAGCGTAGCGGTCCTTAGCGGGGGCACAGATACGCAGTATTTT. Variable domain in full (rest from reference TRBV9 and TRBJ2-3): DSGVTQTPKHLITATGQRVTLRCSPRSGDLSVYWYQQSLDQGLQFLIQYYNGEERAKGNILERFSAQQFPDLHSELNLSSLELGDSALYFCASSVAVLSGGTDTQYFGPGTRLTVL.

This clonotype showed up many times. The chain is built from TRBV28 and TRBJ1-3, with a tentative D call TRBD1 (6 bases). The CDR3 runs to 15 residues. Trimming left V 7 bases short and J 0 bases short, with 13 bases between. CDR1 and CDR2 from the germline V gene are MDHEN and SYDVKM. DNA for the CDR3: TGTGCCAGCACCGTAACAGGGTCCTCTGGAAACACCATATATTTT. Protein: CASTVTGSSGNTIYF.

This clonotype came up many times. The rearrangement uses TRBV7-2 and TRBJ2-3; D call uncertain. With 6 bases removed from V and 2 bases from J, the gap between germline ends came to 21 bases. CDR3 length equals 17 residues. The V gene's germline CDR1 is SGHTA and CDR2 FQGNSA. The CDR3 sequence: CASRWNLPPDFTDTQYF. The CDR3 region has the DNA TGTGCCAGCAGATGGAACCTGCCGCCAGATTTCACAGATACGCAGTATTTT.

Ten or more counts support this clonotype. This chain connects TRBV20-1 to TRBJ2-2; TRBD1 aligns across 7 bases. In germline, CDR1 is DFQATT, CDR2 SNEGSKA (reference sequence). The V and J ends lost 4 bases and 5 bases, in that order; junction bases with no gene match: 7. CDR3 length: 14 residues. CDR3 in DNA: TGCAGTGCTAATACAGGGGCAGGGACCGGGGAGCTGTTTTTT. It yields the protein CSANTGAGTGELFF.

The chain combines TRBV7-3 with TRBJ2-1; 12 bases align to TRBD2. The CDR3 runs to 19 residues. V lost 1 base and J lost 4; bases outside the gene matches: 11. CDR1 and CDR2 (germline): SGHTA, FQGTGA. The CDR3 region has the DNA TGTGCCAGCAGCTTAAGACGGGCTAGCGGGGGGGCCACTTACAATGAGCAGTTCTTC. Protein sequence: CASSLRRASGGATYNEQFF.

The table lists this clonotype with many counts. The rearrangement uses TRBV7-9 and TRBJ2-7, with 11 nucleotides matching TRBD2. CDR3 length: 15 amino acids. Germline V gene sequence: CDR1 SEHNR, CDR2 FQNEAQ (reference sequence). After removal of 4 bases from V and 2 bases from J, the junction contained 4 bases not matched to a gene. CDR3 DNA: TGTGCCAGCAGCTCCGCTAGCGGGGGGACCTACGAGCAGTACTTC. Its translation is CASSSASGGTYEQYF.